A selection of T cell receptor beta chains follows, all from one sample in a study of T cell responses to AZD1222 COVID-19 vaccine. The repertoire was sequenced with immunoSEQ multiplex PCR; TCRdb's copy has only in-frame clones and lacks some. Here the sample spans tens of thousands of clones, 80% to 90% being singletons. Sequencing was performed on peripheral blood, taken 28 days after the second AZD1222 dose. The receptor set was obtained from an adult who received the AZD1222 COVID-19 vaccine. Both conserved end residues are part of each CDR3. A D gene is named only where the DNA matches it firmly. The size field is filled for only some rows; it gives once, few, many or a size class.

V gene: TRBV11-2
J gene: TRBJ2-7
D gene: NA
clone size: NA
CDR3 protein: CASSVNRYEQYF
CDR3 DNA: TGTGCCAGCAGCGTCAATCGGTACGAGCAGTACTTC

V gene: TRBV27
J gene: TRBJ1-6
D gene: NA
clone size: once
CDR3 protein: CASSAFSGSYNSPLHF
CDR3 DNA: TGTGCCAGCAGTGCGTTTTCGGGCTCCTATAATTCACCCCTCCACTTT

V gene: TRBV5-4
J gene: TRBJ1-1
D gene: NA
clone size: few
CDR3 protein: CASSRAGNTEAFF
CDR3 DNA: TGTGCCAGCAGCAGAGCAGGTAACACTGAAGCTTTCTTT

V gene: TRBV4-1
J gene: TRBJ1-2
D gene: NA
clone size: NA
CDR3 protein: CASSQDLGGRGIPNGYTF
CDR3 DNA: TGCGCCAGCAGCCAAGATCTTGGGGGGCGCGGGATTCCTAATGGCTACACCTTC

V gene: TRBV5-1
J gene: TRBJ2-3
D gene: TRBD2
clone size: NA
CDR3 protein: CASSLGPSGSTDTQYF
CDR3 DNA: TGCGCCAGCAGCTTGGGCCCTAGCGGGAGCACAGATACGCAGTATTTT

V gene: TRBV30
J gene: TRBJ2-7
D gene: NA
clone size: NA
CDR3 protein: CAWRGPYEQYF
CDR3 DNA: TGTGCCTGGAGAGGGCCCTACGAGCAGTACTTC

V gene: TRBV6-2/TRBV6-3
J gene: TRBJ2-7
D gene: TRBD1
clone size: NA
CDR3 protein: CASSWSPGTAMISEQYF
CDR3 DNA: TGTGCCAGCAGCTGGAGCCCCGGGACAGCAATGATCTCCGAGCAGTACTTC

V gene: TRBV2
J gene: TRBJ1-5
D gene: TRBD1
clone size: NA
CDR3 protein: CASSPGQGVNQPQHF
CDR3 DNA: TGTGCCAGCAGTCCCGGACAGGGGGTTAATCAGCCCCAGCATTTT

V gene: TRBV5-1
J gene: TRBJ1-1
D gene: NA
clone size: NA
CDR3 protein: CASSPSGQQRAFF
CDR3 DNA: TGCGCCAGCAGCCCAAGTGGACAGCAGAGGGCTTTCTTT

V gene: TRBV3-1/TRBV3-2
J gene: TRBJ1-2
D gene: NA
clone size: NA
CDR3 protein: CASSQMGNGYTF
CDR3 DNA: TGTGCCAGCAGCCAAATGGGGAATGGCTACACCTTC

V gene: TRBV6-1
J gene: TRBJ1-1
D gene: NA
clone size: few
CDR3 protein: CASSERSGKAFF
CDR3 DNA: TGTGCCAGCAGTGAAAGATCAGGGAAAGCTTTCTTT

V gene: TRBV12-3/TRBV12-4
J gene: TRBJ1-3
D gene: TRBD1
clone size: NA
CDR3 protein: CASSQTGGAYF
CDR3 DNA: TGTGCCAGCAGTCAAACAGGGGGCGCGTATTTT

V gene: TRBV2
J gene: TRBJ2-2
D gene: TRBD1
clone size: once
CDR3 protein: CASSPGTASNTGELFF
CDR3 DNA: TGTGCCAGCAGTCCCGGGACAGCATCGAACACCGGGGAGCTGTTTTTT

V gene: TRBV4-1
J gene: TRBJ1-6
D gene: TRBD1
clone size: NA
CDR3 protein: CASSLTGTVDSPLHF
CDR3 DNA: TGCGCCAGCAGCCTCACCGGGACAGTCGATTCACCCCTCCACTTT

V gene: TRBV19
J gene: TRBJ1-1
D gene: NA
clone size: NA
CDR3 protein: CASSISGNTEAFF
CDR3 DNA: TGTGCCAGTAGTATATCAGGCAACACTGAAGCTTTCTTT

V gene: TRBV11-2
J gene: TRBJ1-6
D gene: TRBD1
clone size: NA
CDR3 protein: CASRDRESSYNSPLHF
CDR3 DNA: TGTGCCAGCAGGGACAGGGAAAGCTCCTATAATTCACCCCTCCACTTT

V gene: TRBV11-3
J gene: TRBJ1-1
D gene: NA
clone size: NA
CDR3 protein: CASSRMTDTEAFF
CDR3 DNA: TGTGCCAGCAGCCGAATGACAGACACTGAAGCTTTCTTT

V gene: TRBV18
J gene: TRBJ1-1
D gene: TRBD1
clone size: once
CDR3 protein: CASSRFTGDEAFF
CDR3 DNA: TGTGCCAGCTCGCGATTTACAGGGGATGAAGCTTTCTTT

V gene: TRBV27
J gene: TRBJ1-2
D gene: NA
clone size: NA
CDR3 protein: CASSLYQGRSYGYTF
CDR3 DNA: TGTGCCAGCAGTTTATACCAGGGGCGTAGCTATGGCTACACCTTC

V gene: TRBV3-1/TRBV3-2
J gene: TRBJ1-3
D gene: TRBD1
clone size: NA
CDR3 protein: CASSRVTGGNSGNTIYF
CDR3 DNA: TGTGCCAGCAGCCGAGTTACAGGGGGAAACTCTGGAAACACCATATATTTT

V gene: TRBV11-2
J gene: TRBJ2-7
D gene: NA
clone size: NA
CDR3 protein: CASSLLVQGYEQYF
CDR3 DNA: TGTGCCAGCAGCTTGTTGGTCCAGGGTTACGAGCAGTACTTC

V gene: TRBV6-5
J gene: TRBJ2-3
D gene: TRBD1
clone size: NA
CDR3 protein: CASSRQGAQTDTQYF
CDR3 DNA: TGTGCCAGCAGTCGACAGGGGGCTCAAACAGATACGCAGTATTTT

V gene: TRBV19
J gene: TRBJ1-1
D gene: NA
clone size: NA
CDR3 protein: CASSMVGDTEAFF
CDR3 DNA: TGTGCCAGTAGTATGGTAGGGGACACTGAAGCTTTCTTT

V gene: TRBV29-1
J gene: TRBJ1-2
D gene: NA
clone size: NA
CDR3 protein: CSVDEGAYNYGYTF
CDR3 DNA: TGCAGCGTTGACGAAGGGGCTTATAACTATGGCTACACCTTC

V gene: TRBV7-7
J gene: TRBJ2-7
D gene: TRBD1
clone size: few
CDR3 protein: CASSLGTGPSYEQYF
CDR3 DNA: TGTGCTAGCAGCTTAGGGACAGGGCCTTCCTACGAGCAGTACTTC

V gene: TRBV6-5
J gene: TRBJ1-6
D gene: NA
clone size: NA
CDR3 protein: CASIEGSGNSPLHF
CDR3 DNA: TGTGCCAGCATAGAGGGGTCGGGAAATTCACCCCTCCACTTT

V gene: TRBV6-1
J gene: TRBJ1-5
D gene: TRBD1
clone size: NA
CDR3 protein: CASSEQGGNQPQHF
CDR3 DNA: TGTGCCAGCAGTGAACAGGGGGGCAATCAGCCCCAGCATTTT

V gene: TRBV7-8
J gene: TRBJ2-5
D gene: NA
clone size: NA
CDR3 protein: CASSLRQLGPGTQYF
CDR3 DNA: TGTGCCAGCAGCTTAAGGCAGTTGGGCCCAGGGACCCAGTACTTC

V gene: TRBV6-5
J gene: TRBJ1-1
D gene: TRBD1
clone size: NA
CDR3 protein: CASVKPQGANTEAFF
CDR3 DNA: TGTGCCAGCGTCAAACCACAGGGGGCAAACACTGAAGCTTTCTTT

V gene: TRBV7-9
J gene: TRBJ1-2
D gene: TRBD1
clone size: NA
CDR3 protein: CASSLVDRGDYGYTF
CDR3 DNA: TGTGCCAGCAGCTTGGTGGACAGGGGGGACTATGGCTACACCTTC

V gene: TRBV5-1
J gene: TRBJ2-3
D gene: NA
clone size: NA
CDR3 protein: CASSLGTLTDTQYF
CDR3 DNA: TGCGCCAGCAGCTTGGGGACGCTTACAGATACGCAGTATTTT

V gene: TRBV5-4
J gene: TRBJ2-6
D gene: TRBD2
clone size: NA
CDR3 protein: CASTPGGVRGANVLTF
CDR3 DNA: TGTGCCAGCACCCCGGGGGGGGTGCGGGGGGCCAACGTCCTGACTTTC

V gene: TRBV13
J gene: TRBJ1-4
D gene: TRBD1
clone size: NA
CDR3 protein: CASSFFGTGGASEKLFF
CDR3 DNA: TGTGCCAGCAGCTTTTTCGGGACAGGGGGCGCGAGTGAAAAACTGTTTTTT

V gene: TRBV7-2
J gene: TRBJ2-1
D gene: NA
clone size: NA
CDR3 protein: CASSLDRLNEQFF
CDR3 DNA: TGTGCCAGCAGCTTAGACAGGCTAAATGAGCAGTTCTTC

V gene: TRBV13
J gene: TRBJ1-2
D gene: NA
clone size: NA
CDR3 protein: CASSGDRYRGYTF
CDR3 DNA: TGTGCCAGCAGCGGGGACCGCTATAGGGGCTACACCTTC

V gene: TRBV18
J gene: TRBJ2-7
D gene: NA
clone size: NA
CDR3 protein: CASRFGQGSYEQYF
CDR3 DNA: TGTGCCAGCCGGTTCGGGCAGGGGTCCTACGAGCAGTACTTC

V gene: TRBV28
J gene: TRBJ1-1
D gene: NA
clone size: NA
CDR3 protein: CASSLLRRNTEAFF
CDR3 DNA: TGTGCCAGCAGTTTATTGAGGAGGAACACTGAAGCTTTCTTT

V gene: TRBV7-9
J gene: TRBJ2-4
D gene: NA
clone size: few
CDR3 protein: CASSPGDISADIQYF
CDR3 DNA: TGTGCCAGCAGCCCCGGGGACATCTCGGCGGACATTCAGTACTTC

V gene: TRBV4-1
J gene: TRBJ2-1
D gene: TRBD1
clone size: once
CDR3 protein: CASSQDRGQEYNEQFF
CDR3 DNA: TGCGCCAGCAGCCAAGATAGGGGACAGGAGTACAATGAGCAGTTCTTC

V gene: TRBV2
J gene: TRBJ2-5
D gene: NA
clone size: NA
CDR3 protein: CASSALGSMTQYF
CDR3 DNA: TGTGCCAGCAGTGCGTTGGGCTCCATGACCCAGTACTTC

V gene: TRBV2
J gene: TRBJ2-7
D gene: NA
clone size: NA
CDR3 protein: CASSEGGLARYEQYF
CDR3 DNA: TGTGCCAGCAGTGAAGGGGGGCTAGCTCGGTACGAGCAGTACTTC

V gene: TRBV7-2
J gene: TRBJ2-5
D gene: TRBD1
clone size: medium-sized
CDR3 protein: CASSQDRAGETQYF
CDR3 DNA: TGTGCCAGCAGCCAGGACAGGGCTGGAGAGACCCAGTACTTC

V gene: TRBV2
J gene: TRBJ2-3
D gene: NA
clone size: NA
CDR3 protein: CASSPWGSALVSTDTQYF
CDR3 DNA: TGTGCCAGCAGTCCCTGGGGTAGCGCCTTAGTTAGCACAGATACGCAGTATTTT

V gene: TRBV5-5
J gene: TRBJ2-7
D gene: TRBD2
clone size: NA
CDR3 protein: CASSLKDRDLAGVSYEQYF
CDR3 DNA: TGTGCCAGCAGCTTGAAGGACAGAGACTTAGCGGGGGTCTCCTACGAGCAGTACTTC

V gene: TRBV19
J gene: TRBJ1-6
D gene: TRBD1
clone size: NA
CDR3 protein: CASSLDREPWDSPLHF
CDR3 DNA: TGTGCCAGTAGCCTTGACAGGGAGCCCTGGGATTCACCCCTCCACTTT

V gene: TRBV9
J gene: TRBJ1-6
D gene: TRBD1
clone size: few
CDR3 protein: CASSAGQVHSPLHF
CDR3 DNA: TGTGCCAGCAGCGCGGGACAGGTACACTCACCCCTCCACTTT

V gene: TRBV5-1
J gene: TRBJ2-7
D gene: NA
clone size: NA
CDR3 protein: CASSTSRDGSYEQYF
CDR3 DNA: TGCGCCAGCAGCACCAGCCGGGACGGGTCCTACGAGCAGTACTTC

V gene: TRBV19
J gene: TRBJ2-1
D gene: NA
clone size: few
CDR3 protein: CASSMLGSYNEQFF
CDR3 DNA: TGTGCCAGTAGTATGTTAGGCTCTTACAATGAGCAGTTCTTC

V gene: TRBV10-3
J gene: TRBJ2-2
D gene: TRBD1
clone size: once
CDR3 protein: CAINRGGALTGELFF
CDR3 DNA: TGTGCCATCAATCGAGGGGGCGCCCTCACCGGGGAGCTGTTTTTT

V gene: TRBV7-8
J gene: TRBJ2-3
D gene: NA
clone size: NA
CDR3 protein: CASSKTGTPLTDTQYF
CDR3 DNA: TGTGCCAGCAGCAAAACCGGGACACCCCTCACAGATACGCAGTATTTT

V gene: TRBV6-1
J gene: TRBJ2-1
D gene: NA
clone size: few
CDR3 protein: CASSGASLNEQFF
CDR3 DNA: TGTGCCAGCAGTGGAGCTAGCCTGAATGAGCAGTTCTTC

V gene: TRBV19
J gene: TRBJ2-7
D gene: NA
clone size: NA
CDR3 protein: CASSNPGISYEQYF
CDR3 DNA: TGTGCCAGTAGTAATCCCGGGATCTCCTACGAGCAGTACTTC

V gene: TRBV18
J gene: TRBJ2-1
D gene: TRBD1
clone size: once
CDR3 protein: CASSPPGTGPYNEQFF
CDR3 DNA: TGTGCCAGCTCACCCCCCGGGACAGGGCCTTACAATGAGCAGTTCTTC

V gene: TRBV19
J gene: TRBJ1-6
D gene: TRBD1
clone size: NA
CDR3 protein: CASSLDRDSNSPLHF
CDR3 DNA: TGTGCCAGTAGTTTGGACCGGGACAGCAATTCACCCCTCCACTTT

V gene: TRBV6-5
J gene: TRBJ1-1
D gene: NA
clone size: NA
CDR3 protein: CASRTLGNTEAFF
CDR3 DNA: TGTGCCAGTAGGACACTGGGAAACACTGAAGCTTTCTTT

V gene: TRBV7-2
J gene: TRBJ1-5
D gene: NA
clone size: NA
CDR3 protein: CASSLTPGPQHF
CDR3 DNA: TGTGCCAGCAGCTTAACCCCAGGGCCCCAGCATTTT

V gene: TRBV11-2
J gene: TRBJ2-1
D gene: NA
clone size: once
CDR3 protein: CASSPEYNEQFF
CDR3 DNA: TGTGCCAGCAGCCCAGAATACAATGAGCAGTTCTTC